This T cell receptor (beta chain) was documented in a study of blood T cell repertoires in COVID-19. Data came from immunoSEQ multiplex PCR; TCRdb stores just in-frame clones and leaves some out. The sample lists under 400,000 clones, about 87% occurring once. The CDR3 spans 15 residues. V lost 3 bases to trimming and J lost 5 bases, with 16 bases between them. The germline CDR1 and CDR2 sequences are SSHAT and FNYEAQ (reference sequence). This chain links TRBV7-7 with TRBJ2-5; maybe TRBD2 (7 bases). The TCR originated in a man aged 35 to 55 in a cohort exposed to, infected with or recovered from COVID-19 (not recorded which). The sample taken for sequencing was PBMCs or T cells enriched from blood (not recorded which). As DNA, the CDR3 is TGTGCCAGCAGCTTCAAGAGGGGAGGGGGGGAGACCCAGTACTTC. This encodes CASSFKRGGGETQYF.